Below are 32 T cell receptor beta chains sequenced from a single sample in a study of cytomegalovirus exposure and HLA in healthy donors. With 60 Vbeta and 13 Jbeta primers, the PCR was carried out. Profiling relied on immunoSEQ multiplex PCR, and the TCRdb table lists in-frame clones only, not all of them. This sample yields approximately 130,000 clones, of which around 75% are seen a single time; more than 7% belongs to the top ten. Sequencing used PBMCs. All receptors come from a woman between 50 and 59 years old in good health and CMV-seropositive.

The chain has TRBV4-2 and TRBJ2-2; 7 bases align to TRBD2. CDR1 LGHNA and CDR2 YNFKEQ come from the germline V gene. J lost 8 bases, V lost 3 bases, and 9 bases had no gene match. CDR3 length: 15 amino acids. CDR3 in amino acids: CASSQGEGVGGELFF. DNA for the CDR3: TGTGCCAGCAGCCAGGGGGAGGGTGTCGGGGGGGAGCTGTTTTTT.

This CDR3 reads CASSQRGQGDSYEQYF. For the CDR3, the DNA is TGTGCCAGCAGCCAAAGGGGACAGGGGGATTCCTACGAGCAGTACTTC. The chain is built from TRBV11-2 and TRBJ2-7; 11 bases fit TRBD1. The CDR3 consists of 16 residues. V shed 5 bases and J 1 base; nucleotides not matched to a gene: 7. Per the germline V gene, CDR1 is SGHAT and CDR2 is FQNNGV.

The J gene is TRBJ2-2, the V gene TRBV4-2; tentative D call: TRBD2 (6 bases). The germline gives CDR1 LGHNA, CDR2 YNFKEQ. The CDR3 loop spans 18 amino acids. With 1 base removed from V and 0 bases from J, the gap between germline ends came to 15 bases. CDR3: CASSQAIIAVANTGELFF. For the CDR3, the DNA is TGTGCCAGCAGCCAAGCGATTATAGCGGTGGCGAACACCGGGGAGCTGTTTTTT.

V gene TRBV5-4 combines with J gene TRBJ2-3; 11 nucleotides match TRBD2. CDR3 length: 15 residues. Germline lookup yields CDR1 SGHNT and CDR2 YYREEE (reference sequence). V trimming: 4 bases; J trimming: 5 bases; junction bases outside the gene matches: 6. CDR3 nucleotide sequence: TGTGCCAGCAGCCTTAGCGGGAGGGCCGGAGATACGCAGTATTTT. Protein: CASSLSGRAGDTQYF.

The V gene is TRBV6-1, the J gene TRBJ2-7, with TRBD2 matching 8 bases. The germline CDR1 and CDR2 sequences are MNHNS and SASEGT. The junction had 9 bases not matched to a gene; V was cut back by 6 bases and J by 2 bases. The CDR3 sequence is 15 residues long. The CDR3 DNA follows: TGTGCCAGCAGGACTATAGCGGGGCTGACCTACGAGCAGTACTTC. Translated, it gives CASRTIAGLTYEQYF.

The chain links TRBV18 to TRBJ1-6; 7 bases match TRBD1. Germline V CDR1 and CDR2: KGHSH, LQKENI. The ends lost 6 bases at V and 8 bases at J; junction bases unmatched: 7. CDR3 length equals 14 residues. CDR3 bases: TGTGCCAGCTCCCCGACAGGGCAGGATTCACCCCTCCACTTT. Its translation is CASSPTGQDSPLHF.

This chain joins TRBV7-2 and TRBJ2-1; tentatively, D is TRBD1 (6 bases). The CDR3 length is 16 residues. Trimming pared 2 bases from V and 5 bases from J, leaving 16 bases between. Germline V gives CDR1 SGHTA, CDR2 FQGNSA. Here the CDR3 reads CASSLQTGFFNNEQFF. CDR3 DNA: TGTGCCAGCAGCTTACAAACAGGGTTCTTTAACAATGAGCAGTTCTTC.

The V and J genes are TRBV9 and TRBJ2-1, with 7 bases fitting TRBD2. V was clipped by 8 bases and J by 7 bases; unmatched bases: 6. CDR3 size: 12 residues. Germline V gene sequence: CDR1 SGDLS, CDR2 YYNGEE. Written as DNA, the CDR3 is TGTGCCAGTGGGGAGGGGTGGAATGAGCAGTTCTTC. Encoded protein: CASGEGWNEQFF.

On this clone: Its ends do not fully match the called genes, so a read error is possible. V gene TRBV29-1 combines with J gene TRBJ1-2; D may be TRBD1 (5 bases). The CDR3 is 14 amino acids. Germline-derived CDR1 and CDR2 are SQVTM and ANQGSEA. The CDR3 bases are TGCAACGTTGTGAGGACGGGACTTACGGGGGGCTACACCTTC. Amino acids: CNVVRTGLTGGYTF.

This clone appeared a single time. The CDR3 bases are TGTGCCAGCAGCCCGACTCCGCCGGGTTATGGGAACACCGGGGAGCTGTTTTTT. Amino acid sequence: CASSPTPPGYGNTGELFF. The genes are TRBV14 and TRBJ2-2; D gene unclear. CDR1 is SGHDN, CDR2 FVKESK, per germline. The CDR3 runs 18 residues. V was trimmed by 4 bases and J by 1 base, leaving 19 bases between them.

This clone was seen only a few times. The J gene is TRBJ2-1, the V gene TRBV9; maybe TRBD2 (5 bases). Between the trimmed V and J ends, which lost 0 bases and 9 bases, there was a span of 19 bases. Germline-derived CDR1 and CDR2 are SGDLS and YYNGEE. The CDR3 sequence is 16 residues long. The CDR3 sequence: CASSVVPVGAGGEQFF. The CDR3 DNA follows: TGTGCCAGCAGCGTAGTGCCTGTGGGAGCTGGTGGTGAGCAGTTCTTC.

This rearrangement joins TRBV9 to TRBJ1-6; 8 bases match TRBD1. V was pared by 0 bases and J by 10 bases, with 6 bases of the junction left unmatched. The CDR3 is 15 amino acids. The germline gives CDR1 SGDLS, CDR2 YYNGEE. The CDR3 spells CASSVEGQATSPLHF. The CDR3 region has the DNA TGTGCCAGCAGCGTAGAGGGACAGGCGACATCACCCCTCCACTTT.

The rearrangement links TRBV6-1 to TRBJ1-2; no definite D call. The V end lost 8 bases, the J end lost 3 bases, and 4 bases lay between the germline ends. CDR1 is MNHNS and CDR2 is SASEGT in the germline V gene. CDR3 length equals 10 residues. CDR3 amino acids: CASSDYGYTF. The DNA for the CDR3 is TGTGCCAGCTCCGACTATGGCTACACCTTC.

The chain has TRBV2 and TRBJ1-1; 8 positions match TRBD1. CDR3 length: 13 amino acids. V gave up 6 bases and J gave up 4 bases; unmatched junction bases: 4. Germline values: CDR1 SNHLY, CDR2 FYNNEI. The CDR3 loop is CASRVTGGTEAFF. CDR3 DNA: TGTGCCAGCAGGGTTACAGGGGGCACTGAAGCTTTCTTT.

This clone was found a few times. The chain's CDR3 is CASSKAGALPNTGELFF. CDR3 coding DNA: TGTGCCAGCAGCAAAGCGGGGGCCCTTCCCAACACCGGGGAGCTGTTTTTT. The chain recombines TRBV21-1 with TRBJ2-2; the table's D call TRBD1 went unverified against the DNA. TRBV21-1 is annotated as a pseudogene. The CDR3 runs 17 residues.

The chain is built from TRBV30 and TRBJ2-3; 10 positions agree with TRBD2. Germline CDR1 GTSNPN, CDR2 SVGIG (reference sequence). This CDR3 is 15 amino acids long. The trim removed 4 bases at V and 2 bases at J, leaving 6 bases unmatched. In nucleotides, the CDR3 is TGTGCCTGGACCTCTAGCGGGGGTTACACAGATACGCAGTATTTT. Its translation: CAWTSSGGYTDTQYF.

The chain is built from TRBV5-4 and TRBJ2-1; 9 bases match TRBD2. Germline trimming cut 4 bases from V and 1 base from J; bases unmatched to any gene: 9. Germline CDR1 is SGHNT and CDR2 is YYREEE (reference sequence). The length of the CDR3 is 17 residues. The CDR3 region is CASSPHSGSQSYNEQFF. The CDR3 DNA reads as TGTGCCAGCAGCCCCCATAGCGGGAGTCAGTCCTACAATGAGCAGTTCTTC.

The CDR3 spells CASRGMGLAGAETQYF. Written as DNA, the CDR3 is TGTGCCAGCAGGGGGATGGGACTAGCGGGAGCCGAGACCCAGTACTTC. The V call is TRBV2, the J call TRBJ2-5; 14 nucleotides align to TRBD2. Germline CDR1 SNHLY, CDR2 FYNNEI. The CDR3 spans 16 residues. J lost 5 bases, V lost 6 bases, and 8 bases had no gene match.

This sequence joins TRBV6-5 and TRBJ2-7; tentative D call: TRBD2 (5 bases). The V end was cut by 4 bases, the J end by 6 bases, with 7 bases between. Germline CDR1 and CDR2: MNHEY and SVGAGI. The CDR3 sequence is 11 residues long. Here the CDR3 DNA reads TGTGCCAGCAGTTTTAGCGCCGAGCAGTACTTC. Translating it yields CASSFSAEQYF.

The chain combines TRBV28 with TRBJ2-1; TRBD2 is a possible D gene (5 bases). CDR1 and CDR2 (germline): MDHEN, SYDVKM. There are 14 residues in the CDR3. Trimming pared 4 bases from V and 3 bases from J, leaving 10 bases between. The CDR3, as DNA: TGTGCCAGCAGTTCGGGAAAGGACTACAATGAGCAGTTCTTC. It translates to CASSSGKDYNEQFF. The full variable domain, completed using reference TRBV28 and TRBJ2-1, is DVKVTQSSRYLVKRTGEKVFLECVQDMDHENMFWYRQDPGLGLRLIYFSYDVKMKEKGDIPEGYSVSREKKERFSLILESASTNQTSMYLCASSSGKDYNEQFFGPGTRLTVL.

This clone was seen only once. The V call is TRBV5-1, the J call TRBJ2-5; 16 bases are a match to TRBD2. The CDR3 runs to 19 residues. Losses at the gene ends were 0 bases for V and 1 base for J; bases not matched to a gene: 6. Germline V lookup: CDR1 SGHRS, CDR2 YFSETQ. As DNA, the CDR3 is TGCGCCAGCAGCTTGGCCCCCGGGACTAGCGGGGGGGTCCAAGAGACCCAGTACTTC. This translates into CASSLAPGTSGGVQETQYF.

The sample holds a few counts of this clone. The rearrangement uses TRBV19 and TRBJ1-1, with a tentative D call TRBD1 (5 bases). The CDR3 is 13 residues long. The ends were cut back, 5 bases at V and 8 bases at J, with 15 bases in the middle. Germline loops: CDR1 LNHDA, CDR2 SQIVND (reference sequence). CDR3 DNA: TGTGCCAGTAGTCCACCGACAGTGAAAGAAGCTTTCTTT. As protein: CASSPPTVKEAFF.

The rearrangement joins TRBV10-3 to TRBJ1-6; TRBD1 matches 7 bases. The germline CDR1 and CDR2 sequences are ENHRY and SYGVKD. The ends lost 6 bases at V and 7 bases at J; junction bases unmatched: 9. CDR3 size: 15 residues. The CDR3 nucleotides are TGTGCCATCAGGACCCCTGCGACAGGGAATTCACCCCTCCACTTT. This translates into CAIRTPATGNSPLHF.

This clone was seen once. The chain is built from TRBV19 and TRBJ2-7, with D maybe TRBD2 (6 bases). CDR1 and CDR2 from the germline V gene are LNHDA and SQIVND (reference sequence). The germline V and J ends were trimmed by 3 bases and 3 bases, with 15 bases remaining between them. The CDR3 is 15 amino acids. CDR3 in amino acids: CASSIGLANYYEQYF. Here the CDR3 DNA reads TGTGCCAGTAGTATTGGCCTAGCGAATTACTACGAGCAGTACTTC.

This clone appeared a single time. The rearrangement links TRBV7-9 to TRBJ2-7; 7 nucleotides align to TRBD1. V gave up 5 bases and J gave up 5 bases; unmatched junction bases: 9. CDR3 length: 14 amino acids. Germline-derived CDR1 and CDR2 are SEHNR and FQNEAQ (reference sequence). The CDR3 loop reads CASSPRGGSDEQYF. CDR3 in DNA: TGTGCCAGCAGCCCCCGAGGGGGCAGCGACGAGCAGTACTTC. The complete variable domain, with remaining parts taken from reference TRBV7-9 and TRBJ2-7, reads DTGVSQNPRHKITKRGQNVTFRCDPISEHNRLYWYRQTLGQGPEFLTYFQNEAQLEKSRLLSDRFSAERPKGSFSTLEIQRTEQGDSAMYLCASSPRGGSDEQYFGPGTRLTVT.

The chain recombines TRBV6-1 with TRBJ2-3; tentatively, D is TRBD2 (6 bases). The V gene lost 6 bases and the J gene lost 2 bases, with 18 bases spanning the gap. The germline V gene encodes CDR1 MNHNS and CDR2 SASEGT. The CDR3 length is 16 residues. The CDR3 DNA reads TGTGCCAGCAGAGAAACCGGGACTGGAAACACAGATACGCAGTATTTT. Amino acids: CASRETGTGNTDTQYF.

The V gene is TRBV19, the J gene TRBJ1-5; 10 positions match TRBD1. Trimming cost V 7 bases and J 4 bases; bases outside gene matches: 7. This CDR3 region has 15 residues. CDR1 and CDR2 (germline): LNHDA, SQIVND (reference sequence). The chain's CDR3 is CASKLGTGANQPQHF. CDR3 coding DNA: TGTGCCAGTAAATTAGGGACAGGGGCTAATCAGCCCCAGCATTTT. Full variable domain (rest looked up from reference TRBV19 and TRBJ1-5): DGGITQSPKYLFRKEGQNVTLSCEQNLNHDAMYWYRQDPGQGLRLIYYSQIVNDFQKGDIAEGYSVSREKKESFPLTVTSAQKNPTAFYLCASKLGTGANQPQHFGDGTRLSIL.

The rearrangement joins TRBV5-1 to TRBJ2-1; 12 nucleotides match TRBD1. The CDR3 spans 16 residues. Germline CDR1 and CDR2: SGHRS and YFSETQ. Trimming cost V 4 bases and J 4 bases; bases outside gene matches: 6. In nucleotides, the CDR3 is TGCGCCAGCAGCACGGGGACAGGGGGCGAATACAATGAGCAGTTCTTC. This encodes CASSTGTGGEYNEQFF.

The CDR3 is CASSGENSPLHF. In nucleotides, the CDR3 is TGTGCCAGCAGCGGGGAGAATTCACCCCTCCACTTT. The chain links TRBV11-2 to TRBJ1-6; D uncertain. Trimming removed 5 bases from V and 7 bases from J, with 6 bases in between. Germline-derived CDR1 and CDR2 are SGHAT and FQNNGV. There are 12 residues in the CDR3.

The chain employs TRBV5-1 and TRBJ2-5; 15 bases agree with TRBD2. The length of the CDR3 is 16 residues. Germline-derived CDR1 and CDR2 are SGHRS and YFSETQ. V trimming: 3 bases; J trimming: 4 bases; junction bases outside the gene matches: 4. The CDR3 here is CASSWTSGGAPETQYF. Written as DNA, the CDR3 is TGCGCCAGCAGCTGGACTAGCGGGGGGGCCCCAGAGACCCAGTACTTC.

As to this clone: The junction shows a germline mismatch at one end, possibly a read error. This rearrangement joins TRBV5-1 to TRBJ1-6; D might be TRBD1 (5 bases). Germline V gene data show CDR1 as SGHRS and CDR2 as YFSETQ. The CDR3 runs to 16 residues. The CDR3 region is CASSSGFNSYNSLLHF. The CDR3 DNA is TGCGCCAGCAGCTCAGGGTTCAACTCCTATAATTCACTCCTCCACTTT. The full variable domain, in which reference TRBV5-1 and TRBJ1-6 provide the parts outside the CDR3, is KAGVTQTPRYLIKTRGQQVTLSCSPISGHRSVSWYQQTPGQGLQFLFEYFSETQRNKGNFPGRFSGRQFSNSRSEMNVSTLELGDSALYLCASSSGFNSYNSLLHFGNGTRLTVT.

This clone showed up just a few times. The rearrangement joins TRBV30 to TRBJ1-1; D possibly corresponds to TRBD1 (6 bases). Trimming pared 3 bases from V and 10 bases from J, leaving 15 bases between. CDR1 is GTSNPN and CDR2 is SVGIG in the germline V gene (reference sequence). The CDR3 extends over 12 amino acids. CDR3 sequence: CAWSPVGGRAFF. The CDR3 nucleotides are TGTGCCTGGAGCCCGGTCGGGGGGCGAGCTTTCTTT.